The clone carrying this TCR beta chain was observed a few times. Its antigen is unidentified. This sample was included in a study of type 1 regulatory T cells. Study-level information: T-allo10 is a Tr1-enriched, alloantigen-specific CD4 T cell product made in vitro.

Study conclusions and caveats: Compared with non-Tr1 cells, Tr1 cells showed a narrower TCR repertoire.

The V gene lost 1 base and the J gene lost 8 bases, with 17 bases spanning the gap. Per the germline V gene, CDR1 is SNHLY and CDR2 is FYNNEI. The CDR3 has 15 amino acids. MiXCR, applied by TCRdb to the reads, yields one record per CDR3 protein. The data show more than 4,500 distinct CDR3 sequences, about 24% seen once. The chain couples TRBV2 to TRBJ1-1, with D hard to call. This receptor was identified in a human donor in good health. Sequencing was done on a sample of cultured type 1 regulatory T (Tr1) cells, either the whole culture or a sorted fraction (not recorded which). The CDR3 DNA is TGTGCCAGCAGTGAAGAGCGCTTGGCAGTCCACGAAGCTTTCTTT. Amino acids: CASSEERLAVHEAFF.